The 10 T cell receptor beta chains below were found in one sample sequenced in a study of T cell changes during pregnancy in multiple sclerosis. The assay was immunoSEQ multiplex PCR, and TCRdb's table has in-frame clones only and misses some. The sample lists approximately 49,000 clones; 85% to 95% were seen once. The sequences come from peripheral blood, collected after pregnancy. These receptors came from a female donor with multiple sclerosis, enrolled in a pregnancy study.

The rearrangement links TRBV19 to TRBJ1-6, with D tentatively TRBD1 (6 bases). Trimming left V 3 bases short and J 5 bases short, with 14 bases between. Germline CDR1 LNHDA, CDR2 SQIVND (reference sequence). The CDR3 has 16 amino acids. The CDR3 region has the DNA TGTGCCAGTAGTATGCTCCGACAGGTAGATAATTCACCCCTCCACTTT. Translating gives CASSMLRQVDNSPLHF.

The J gene is TRBJ1-2, the V gene TRBV5-4, with 9 bases identical to TRBD1. V lost 0 bases and J lost 6; bases outside the gene matches: 3. The CDR3 runs 14 residues. Germline-derived CDR1 and CDR2 are SGHNT and YYREEE (reference sequence). The CDR3 region has the DNA TGTGCCAGCAGCTTGGGCGGGACAGGGAATGGCTACACCTTC. Translated, it gives CASSLGGTGNGYTF.

This rearrangement joins TRBV6-5 to TRBJ2-5, with 9 bases that match TRBD1. Unmatched junction bases numbered 10, after V lost 6 bases and J lost 5 bases. Germline CDR1 reads MNHEY; CDR2 reads SVGAGI. The CDR3 spans 15 residues. The CDR3 loop is CASSRPTGGYETQYF. DNA for the CDR3: TGTGCCAGCAGCCGCCCGACAGGGGGATACGAGACCCAGTACTTC.

This sequence joins TRBV18 and TRBJ1-4, with D maybe TRBD1 (5 bases). CDR1 and CDR2 from the germline V gene are KGHSH and LQKENI. The CDR3 contains 16 residues. V gave up 3 bases and J gave up 0 bases, with 11 bases separating them. Here the CDR3 reads CASSPAGPATNEKLFF. The CDR3 DNA is TGTGCCAGCTCACCCGCAGGGCCCGCAACTAATGAAAAACTGTTTTTT.

The rearrangement uses TRBV7-2 and TRBJ1-1; TRBD1 agrees at 9 bases. The J segment lost 0 bases and the V segment lost 5 bases, leaving 7 bases of the junction unmatched. This CDR3 comprises 16 residues. Germline lookup yields CDR1 SGHTA and CDR2 FQGNSA. Here the CDR3 DNA reads TGTGCCAGCAGCCGCTACGGACAGGGGTTGAACACTGAAGCTTTCTTT. Amino acid sequence: CASSRYGQGLNTEAFF.

The rearrangement links TRBV9 to TRBJ2-3; TRBD2 matches 11 bases. This CDR3 spans 16 amino acids. V lost 0 bases and J lost 2; bases outside the gene matches: 2. From germline, CDR1 is SGDLS and CDR2 YYNGEE. CDR3 nucleotides: TGTGCCAGCAGCGTAGAACTAGCGGGGGCCACAGATACGCAGTATTTT. It is translated as CASSVELAGATDTQYF.

The chain carries TRBV5-6 and TRBJ1-3, with TRBD1 as a possible D gene (5 bases). This CDR3 is 17 amino acids long. The germline V and J ends were trimmed by 2 bases and 1 base, with 16 bases remaining between them. The germline V gene has CDR1 SGHDT and CDR2 YYEEEE. The CDR3 nucleotides are TGTGCCAGCAGCTTCCCTTCAGGGAAGGGGTCTGGAAACACCATATATTTT. This translates into CASSFPSGKGSGNTIYF.

This clone has only one observation. This chain connects TRBV7-8 to TRBJ1-2, with TRBD1 identical over 7 bases. The V and J ends lost 0 bases and 5 bases, in that order; junction bases with no gene match: 9. The germline V gene encodes CDR1 SGHVS and CDR2 FQNEAQ. The CDR3 extends over 16 amino acids. CDR3 DNA sequence: TGTGCCAGCAGCTTAGCCCCCGGGACAGCGGTTTATGGCTACACCTTC. Amino acid sequence: CASSLAPGTAVYGYTF.

The chain carries TRBV21-1 and TRBJ1-1; the D segment call TRBD1 is taken from the table without a DNA check. TRBV21-1 corresponds to a pseudogene. The CDR3 extends over 23 amino acids. The CDR3 loop reads CASSKKGEGSVAHRGGRPNGAFF. As DNA, the CDR3 is TGTGCCAGCAGCAAAAAGGGCGAAGGTTCGGTCGCCCACAGGGGTGGAAGGCCAAATGGAGCTTTCTTT.

The chain joins TRBV7-8 to TRBJ1-5; TRBD1 agrees at 10 bases. Germline assignment: CDR1 SGHVS and CDR2 FQNEAQ. After removal of 3 bases from V and 5 bases from J, the junction contained 1 base not matched to a gene. The CDR3 loop spans 14 amino acids. As DNA, the CDR3 is TGTGCCAGCAGCTTCGGACAGGGGGATCAGCCCCAGCATTTT. It translates to CASSFGQGDQPQHF. Complete variable domain (other parts from reference TRBV7-8 and TRBJ1-5): GAGVSQSPRYKVAKRGQDVALRCDPISGHVSLFWYQQALGQGPEFLTYFQNEAQLDKSGLPSDRFFAERPEGSVSTLKIQRTQQEDSAVYLCASSFGQGDQPQHFGDGTRLSIL.